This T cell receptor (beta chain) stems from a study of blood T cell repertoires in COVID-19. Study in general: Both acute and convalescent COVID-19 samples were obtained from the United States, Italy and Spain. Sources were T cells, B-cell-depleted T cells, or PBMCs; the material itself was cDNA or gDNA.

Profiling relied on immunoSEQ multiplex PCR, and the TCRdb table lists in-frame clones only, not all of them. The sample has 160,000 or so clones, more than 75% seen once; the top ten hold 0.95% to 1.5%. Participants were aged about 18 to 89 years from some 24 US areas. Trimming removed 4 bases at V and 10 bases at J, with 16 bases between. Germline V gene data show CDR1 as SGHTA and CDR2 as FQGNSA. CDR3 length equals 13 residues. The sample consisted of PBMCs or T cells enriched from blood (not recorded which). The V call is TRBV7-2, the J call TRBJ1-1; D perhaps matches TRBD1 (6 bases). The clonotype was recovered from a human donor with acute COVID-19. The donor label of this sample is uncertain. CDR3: CASSSFNRGAAFF. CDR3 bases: TGTGCCAGCAGCTCATTCAACCGGGGGGCAGCTTTCTTT.